Below are 14 T cell receptor beta chains sequenced from a single sample in a study of T cells in narcolepsy. Profiled with immunoSEQ multiplex PCR; TCRdb holds only in-frame clones, not every one. The table includes around 35,000 clones, about 90% detected once. Sequencing was carried out using CD45RA- memory CD4+ T cells from PBMCs. The receptors derive from a human donor with narcolepsy.

The chain employs TRBV4-2 and TRBJ2-1, with 11 bases identical to TRBD2. Germline assignment: CDR1 LGHNA and CDR2 YNFKEQ. J gave up 4 bases and V 4 bases, and 6 bases lay outside the gene matches. This CDR3 contains 16 residues. CDR3 coding DNA: TGTGCCAGCAGCCCAATAGCGGGAGGGGAGTACAATGAGCAGTTCTTC. Protein sequence: CASSPIAGGEYNEQFF.

The chain joins TRBV18 to TRBJ1-5, with 9 bases lining up with TRBD1. V trimming: 3 bases; J trimming: 6 bases; junction bases outside the gene matches: 6. CDR1 KGHSH and CDR2 LQKENI come from the germline V gene. The CDR3 runs to 15 residues. The CDR3 nucleotides are TGTGCCAGCTCACCTCAACAGGGGGCGCGTCAGCCCCAGCATTTT. Translation: CASSPQQGARQPQHF.

V is TRBV2 and J is TRBJ1-4; D remains ambiguous. The CDR3 is made up of 14 amino acids. The germline V and J ends were trimmed by 6 bases and 8 bases, with 16 bases remaining between them. CDR1 and CDR2 (germline): SNHLY, FYNNEI. CDR3 DNA sequence: TGTGCCAGCAGGACGGAAATGGTGGGAGAAAAACTGTTTTTT. Amino acids: CASRTEMVGEKLFF.

The chain carries TRBV7-9 and TRBJ1-1, with 9 bases fitting TRBD1. The V segment lost 5 bases and the J segment 4 bases; nucleotides outside the gene matches: 8. This CDR3 has 15 residues. Germline CDR1 is SEHNR and CDR2 is FQNEAQ (reference sequence). The CDR3 here is CASSPGQGRSTEAFF. CDR3 in DNA: TGTGCCAGCAGCCCGGGACAGGGAAGGAGCACTGAAGCTTTCTTT.

The gene calls are TRBV6-1 and TRBJ1-1; D is possibly TRBD1 (5 bases). This CDR3 comprises 13 residues. The V gene's germline CDR1 is MNHNS and CDR2 SASEGT. V was pared by 3 bases and J by 6 bases, with 11 bases between. DNA of the CDR3: TGTGCCAGCAGTGACAGGGCCCCCCCTGAAGCTTTCTTT. This codes for CASSDRAPPEAFF.

The J gene is TRBJ2-3, the V gene TRBV9; TRBD2 matches 12 bases. The length of the CDR3 is 15 residues. Germline CDR1 and CDR2: SGDLS and YYNGEE. Trimming cost V 6 bases and J 2 bases; bases outside gene matches: 4. The CDR3 is CASTLAGGFTDTQYF. The CDR3 region has the DNA TGTGCCAGCACCCTAGCGGGGGGGTTCACAGATACGCAGTATTTT.

This clone was found a few times. V usage is TRBV18 and J usage is TRBJ1-1; perhaps TRBD1 as D (6 bases). The length of the CDR3 is 14 residues. The germline V and J ends were trimmed by 4 bases and 1 base, with 10 bases remaining between them. Per germline, CDR1 KGHSH and CDR2 LQKENI. CDR3 residues: CASSRLDRNTEAFF. The CDR3 nucleotides are TGTGCCAGCTCACGGCTGGACAGGAACACTGAAGCTTTCTTT.

The chain carries TRBV6-1 and TRBJ2-5; 10 bases align to TRBD2. The CDR3 runs 15 residues. From germline, CDR1 is MNHNS and CDR2 SASEGT. J was trimmed by 1 base and V by 2 bases; bases with no gene match: 1. In DNA, the CDR3 is TGTGCCAGCAGTGAATTAGCGGGGGGCCAAGAGACCCAGTACTTC. Translation: CASSELAGGQETQYF.

This rearrangement joins TRBV6-5 to TRBJ2-3; TRBD2 matches 7 bases. From germline, CDR1 is MNHEY and CDR2 SVGAGI. The CDR3 extends over 13 amino acids. J lost 3 bases, V lost 6 bases, and 3 bases had no gene match. The CDR3 region has the DNA TGTGCCAGCAGAGGCGGGGGAACAGATACGCAGTATTTT. It codes for CASRGGGTDTQYF.

The chain recombines TRBV2 with TRBJ1-4, with D unresolved. Trimming removed 0 bases at V and 7 bases at J, with 9 bases between. CDR1 and CDR2 (germline): SNHLY, FYNNEI. This CDR3 is built from 14 residues. CDR3 loop: CASSEALSAEKLFF. As DNA, the CDR3 is TGTGCCAGCAGTGAAGCGCTTAGCGCTGAAAAACTGTTTTTT.

V and J are TRBV28 and TRBJ1-4, with TRBD1 as a possible D gene (5 bases). Per germline, CDR1 MDHEN and CDR2 SYDVKM. With 6 bases removed from V and 8 bases from J, the gap between germline ends came to 25 bases. The CDR3 length is 17 residues. The CDR3 coding sequence is TGTGCCAGCAGGGAGAGACGGGTTTTAACCCAGGGCGAAAAACTGTTTTTT. It translates to CASRERRVLTQGEKLFF.

The chain uses TRBV30 and TRBJ2-2; 13 bases line up with TRBD2. V shed 2 bases, J shed 2 bases, and the junction held 5 bases outside the gene matches. The germline V gene has CDR1 GTSNPN and CDR2 SVGIG (reference sequence). CDR3 size: 17 residues. In DNA form, the CDR3 reads TGTGCCTGGAGTAAAACTAGCGGGAGGGTTAACACCGGGGAGCTGTTTTTT. It codes for CAWSKTSGRVNTGELFF. Full variable domain (rest looked up from reference TRBV30 and TRBJ2-2): SQTIHQWPATLVQPVGSPLSLECTVEGTSNPNLYWYRQAAGRGLQLLFYSVGIGQISSEVPQNLSASRPQDRQFILSSKKLLLSDSGFYLCAWSKTSGRVNTGELFFGEGSRLTVL.

The CDR3, as DNA: TGTGCCAGCAGCTTGGGGGGGGCGAGCAATCAGCCCCAGCATTTT. Protein product: CASSLGGASNQPQHF. The chain combines TRBV5-8 with TRBJ1-5, with D perhaps matching TRBD1 (6 bases). Germline loops: CDR1 SGHTS, CDR2 YDEGEE. Trimming cost V 0 bases and J 1 base, with 8 bases left between them. This CDR3 comprises 15 residues.

The chain links TRBV30 to TRBJ1-1, with TRBD1 as a possible D gene (6 bases). Trimming removed 8 bases from V and 1 base from J, with 8 bases in between. Per germline, CDR1 GTSNPN and CDR2 SVGIG (reference sequence). CDR3 length: 11 residues. The DNA of the CDR3 is TGTGCCACACAGGGGAACACTGAAGCTTTCTTT. This gives the protein CATQGNTEAFF. The full variable domain, in which reference TRBV30 and TRBJ1-1 provide the parts outside the CDR3, is SQTIHQWPATLVQPVGSPLSLECTVEGTSNPNLYWYRQAAGRGLQLLFYSVGIGQISSEVPQNLSASRPQDRQFILSSKKLLLSDSGFYLCATQGNTEAFFGQGTRLTVV.